The clone carrying this TCR beta chain has just a few counts. Its antigen is unknown. This CDR3 is 15 amino acids long. Germline V gene data show CDR1 as KGHSH and CDR2 as LQKENI. Trimming cost V 2 bases and J 3 bases, with 14 bases left between them. These data are taken from a study of beta chain features in type 1 diabetes. Study results and caveats: The study found fewer insertions and more deletions at VDJ junctions in type 1 diabetes patients. Moderate but significant shortening of TCRB CDR3s was recorded in all four CD4+ subsets from Type 1 diabetes patients. A possible short-template PCR bias applies equally to patients and controls.

Every isolated RNA sample was fully reverse transcribed, so sequencing captured expressed TCRB transcripts. Sequencing was performed with immunoSEQ multiplex PCR; in TCRdb, only in-frame clones are kept and a portion is missing. The table has 25,000 to 30,000 clones, 56% seen once; the top ten hold 1.4% to 1.5%. The clonotype was recovered from a woman aged 18 to 35 with type 1 diabetes. The chain recombines TRBV18 with TRBJ2-7, with a possible D match to TRBD2 (5 bases). Sequencing was carried out using Tregs from blood. CDR3 region: CASSPEGLGGYEQYF. In nucleotides, the CDR3 is TGTGCCAGCTCACCAGAAGGACTCGGCGGCTACGAGCAGTACTTC.